The 20 T cell receptor beta chains given below trace back to one sample, sequenced in a study of CD8 T cells in ankylosing spondylitis. Points from the study as a whole: Within ankylosing spondylitis blood, a TCR beta motif made up of seven to nine highly homologous variants appeared to be characteristic.

For these receptors, no antigen is known. MiXCR, run by TCRdb on the 5' RACE reads, gives a single entry per CDR3 protein. This table holds fewer than 500,000 distinct CDR3 sequences, roughly 26% found once. What was sequenced was blood, either unsorted or a sorted T cell fraction (not recorded which). These receptors originate from a male donor with ankylosing spondylitis.

In this sample, this clonotype turned up a few times. V is TRBV5-6 and J is TRBJ2-5, with a possible D match to TRBD2 (6 bases). Germline lookup yields CDR1 SGHDT and CDR2 YYEEEE. CDR3 length: 14 amino acids. Deletions cut 2 bases from V and 5 bases from J, with 13 bases between. This chain's CDR3 is CASSFRGSGETQYF. The DNA of the CDR3 is TGTGCCAGCAGCTTCCGGGGCAGCGGGGAGACCCAGTACTTC.

V and J are TRBV3-1 and TRBJ1-5; D call uncertain. The CDR3 runs to 16 residues. V was pared by 1 base and J by 7 bases, with 17 bases between. The germline V gene encodes CDR1 LGHDT and CDR2 YNNKEL (reference sequence). This CDR3 is CASSQGFNTLGQPQHF. The CDR3, as DNA: TGTGCCAGCAGCCAAGGGTTTAACACCCTCGGCCAGCCCCAGCATTTT.

This clonotype was counted between two and nine times. This chain links TRBV29-1 with TRBJ1-1; D gene uncertain. The germline gives CDR1 SQVTM, CDR2 ANQGSEA. V was cut by 7 bases and J by 0 bases, with 9 bases left in between. This CDR3 is 12 amino acids long. CDR3 region: CSGDTVNTEAFF. The CDR3 DNA reads as TGCAGCGGCGATACAGTGAACACTGAAGCTTTCTTT.

In its sample, this clonotype was seen a few times. This rearrangement joins TRBV20-1 to TRBJ2-3; D is ambiguous. Germline V CDR1 and CDR2: DFQATT, SNEGSKA (reference sequence). V lost 6 bases to trimming and J lost 3 bases, with 7 bases between them. There are 11 residues in the CDR3. DNA for the CDR3: TGCAGTGCAATTCAGACAGATACGCAGTATTTT. Protein sequence: CSAIQTDTQYF.

The J gene is TRBJ2-3, the V gene TRBV27; D remains unclear. The CDR3 runs 12 residues. Germline CDR1 reads MNHEY; CDR2 reads SMNVEV (reference sequence). The V end lost 3 bases, the J end lost 5 bases, and 6 bases lay between the germline ends. The CDR3 region is CASSFGEDTQYF. The CDR3 DNA reads as TGTGCCAGCAGTTTCGGAGAAGATACGCAGTATTTT.

V and J are TRBV10-3 and TRBJ2-6; D possibly uses TRBD1 or TRBD2 (5 bases each). The CDR3 extends over 23 amino acids. Deletions cut 4 bases from V and 0 bases from J, with 31 bases between. CDR1 is ENHRY and CDR2 is SYGVKD in the germline V gene. CDR3 protein: CAISGSGAKWASEFLSGANVLTF. The DNA of the CDR3 is TGTGCCATCAGTGGGTCCGGGGCAAAGTGGGCTAGTGAATTTCTCTCTGGGGCCAACGTCCTGACTTTC.

The rearrangement uses TRBV5-1 and TRBJ2-5, with D possibly being TRBD1 (5 bases). From germline, CDR1 is SGHRS and CDR2 YFSETQ. The CDR3 contains 14 residues. V was shortened by 2 bases and J by 4 bases, with 12 bases between the two germline ends. In DNA, the CDR3 is TGCGCCAGCAGCTTCTCCCGAAGGGGAGAGACCCAGTACTTC. Its protein is CASSFSRRGETQYF.

Here the CDR3 reads CASSEDNRGFPYEQYF. The CDR3 DNA sequence: TGTGCCAGCAGTGAAGACAACAGGGGGTTTCCCTACGAGCAGTACTTC. The chain couples TRBV6-1 to TRBJ2-7; 8 bases fit TRBD1. V dropped 1 base and J dropped 2; count of bases not matched to a gene: 7. This CDR3 has 16 amino acids. Looked up from germline, CDR1 is MNHNS and CDR2 is SASEGT.

The chain has TRBV15 and TRBJ1-2; D not certain. V lost 0 bases to trimming and J lost 0 bases, with 8 bases between them. This CDR3 contains 15 residues. CDR1 and CDR2 (germline): LNHNV, YYDKDF (reference sequence). The CDR3 coding sequence is TGTGCCACCAGCAGAGAGTACCACACTAACTATGGCTACACCTTC. Residues: CATSREYHTNYGYTF.

This clonotype was observed at least ten times. The chain is built from TRBV5-1 and TRBJ2-3, with 8 bases matching TRBD2. V dropped 2 bases and J dropped 3; count of bases not matched to a gene: 11. The CDR3 has 17 amino acids. From germline, CDR1 is SGHRS and CDR2 YFSETQ. This CDR3 reads CASSFFNGGGSTDTQYF. In DNA, the CDR3 is TGCGCCAGCAGCTTCTTTAACGGGGGGGGTTCGACAGATACGCAGTATTTT. Together with reference TRBV5-1 and TRBJ2-3, the CDR3 gives the full variable domain: KAGVTQTPRYLIKTRGQQVTLSCSPISGHRSVSWYQQTPGQGLQFLFEYFSETQRNKGNFPGRFSGRQFSNSRSEMNVSTLELGDSALYLCASSFFNGGGSTDTQYFGPGTRLTVL.

This clonotype showed up many times. V gene TRBV12-3 or TRBV12-4 combines with J gene TRBJ1-5; TRBD1 is a possible D gene (5 bases). V was clipped by 5 bases and J by 4 bases, with 15 bases between them. This CDR3 contains 15 residues. The CDR3 is CASSLQGVLNQPQHF. The CDR3 DNA sequence: TGTGCCAGCAGTCTCCAAGGGGTATTGAATCAGCCCCAGCATTTT.

There are a few counts of this clonotype. The chain recombines TRBV12-3 or TRBV12-4 with TRBJ1-2; no clear D. The germline V and J ends were trimmed by 6 bases and 0 bases, with 11 bases remaining between them. The CDR3 runs 14 residues. Written as DNA, the CDR3 is TGTGCCAGCAGCTCCCGCCCATCTAACTATGGCTACACCTTC. It codes for CASSSRPSNYGYTF.

This clonotype was picked up one time. The chain uses TRBV7-2 and TRBJ2-7; 8 bases are shared with TRBD1. Germline values: CDR1 SGHTA, CDR2 FQGNSA. The V gene end was trimmed by 5 bases and the J gene end by 4 bases; junction bases not matched to a gene: 10. CDR3 size: 15 residues. This CDR3 is CASSKGTGIWYEQYF. CDR3 coding DNA: TGTGCCAGCAGCAAAGGGACAGGTATTTGGTACGAGCAGTACTTC.

The sample holds a few counts of this clonotype. V gene TRBV5-5 combines with J gene TRBJ2-3, with a tentative D call TRBD2 (6 bases). The CDR3 contains 15 residues. Germline values: CDR1 SGHKS, CDR2 YYEKEE (reference sequence). V lost 1 base and J 2 bases, leaving 11 bases between the germline ends. The CDR3 DNA reads as TGTGCCAGCAGCTTGTTGGGGGGAACCACAGATACGCAGTATTTT. Translation gives CASSLLGGTTDTQYF. The whole variable domain, remainder taken from reference TRBV5-5 and TRBJ2-3, is DAGVTQSPTHLIKTRGQQVTLRCSPISGHKSVSWYQQVLGQGPQFIFQYYEKEERGRGNFPDRFSARQFPNYSSELNVNALLLGDSALYLCASSLLGGTTDTQYFGPGTRLTVL.

This clonotype was recorded a few times. The gene calls are TRBV7-9 and TRBJ2-2, with 7 bases lining up with TRBD1. This CDR3 is built from 14 residues. The V and J ends lost 5 bases and 6 bases, in that order; junction bases with no gene match: 6. Looked up from germline, CDR1 is SEHNR and CDR2 is FQNEAQ (reference sequence). The CDR3 nucleotides read TGTGCCAGCAGCCCTCTCACAGGGGCCGGGGAGCTGTTTTTT. Protein product: CASSPLTGAGELFF.

This chain links TRBV7-9 with TRBJ2-3; the D call may be TRBD1 or TRBD2 (5 bases each). CDR1 is SEHNR and CDR2 is FQNEAQ in the germline V gene (reference sequence). V was shortened by 8 bases and J by 6 bases, with 21 bases between the two germline ends. The CDR3 extends over 15 amino acids. This chain's CDR3 is CASLTRDPGWDTQYF. The CDR3 DNA reads as TGTGCCAGCCTTACCCGGGACCCGGGGTGGGATACGCAGTATTTT.

The chain combines TRBV20-1 with TRBJ1-2, with D possibly being TRBD1 (6 bases). The CDR3 totals 12 residues. The germline V gene has CDR1 DFQATT and CDR2 SNEGSKA (reference sequence). The ends were cut back, 3 bases at V and 8 bases at J, with 13 bases in the middle. This chain's CDR3 is CSASQGRSGYTF. The CDR3 nucleotides read TGCAGTGCTAGTCAGGGGAGGAGCGGCTACACCTTC.

V gene TRBV15 combines with J gene TRBJ2-3, with D hard to call. Germline loops: CDR1 LNHNV, CDR2 YYDKDF (reference sequence). V was pared by 0 bases and J by 4 bases, with 2 bases between. The length of the CDR3 is 12 residues. In DNA, the CDR3 is TGTGCCACCAGCAGAGAGGCAGATACGCAGTATTTT. Translation gives CATSREADTQYF.

The CDR3 DNA sequence: TGTGCCAGCAGCTCTACGATCGGGGATGAAAAACTGTTTTTT. Protein: CASSSTIGDEKLFF. The chain uses TRBV7-2 and TRBJ1-4; D is unclear. From germline, CDR1 is SGHTA and CDR2 FQGNSA. The CDR3 has 14 residues. V dropped 4 bases and J dropped 6 bases, with 12 bases sitting between them. The whole variable domain, filled in from reference TRBV7-2 and TRBJ1-4, reads GAGVSQSPSNKVTEKGKDVELRCDPISGHTALYWYRQSLGQGLEFLIYFQGNSAPDKSGLPSDRFSAERTGGSVSTLTIQRTQQEDSAVYLCASSSTIGDEKLFFGSGTQLSVL.

This chain joins TRBV7-6 and TRBJ2-5; TRBD2 agrees at 9 bases. Germline V gene data show CDR1 as SGHVS and CDR2 as FNYEAQ. The CDR3 spans 14 residues. With V trimmed by 1 base and J by 5 bases, 2 bases remained unmatched. The CDR3 nucleotides are TGTGCCAGCAGCTTAGGTAGCGGGAGTGAGACCCAGTACTTC. This encodes CASSLGSGSETQYF. The whole variable domain, remainder taken from reference TRBV7-6 and TRBJ2-5, is GAGVSQSPRYKVTKRGQDVALRCDPISGHVSLYWYRQALGQGPEFLTYFNYEAQQDKSGLPNDRFSAERPEGSISTLTIQRTEQRDSAMYRCASSLGSGSETQYFGPGTRLLVL.